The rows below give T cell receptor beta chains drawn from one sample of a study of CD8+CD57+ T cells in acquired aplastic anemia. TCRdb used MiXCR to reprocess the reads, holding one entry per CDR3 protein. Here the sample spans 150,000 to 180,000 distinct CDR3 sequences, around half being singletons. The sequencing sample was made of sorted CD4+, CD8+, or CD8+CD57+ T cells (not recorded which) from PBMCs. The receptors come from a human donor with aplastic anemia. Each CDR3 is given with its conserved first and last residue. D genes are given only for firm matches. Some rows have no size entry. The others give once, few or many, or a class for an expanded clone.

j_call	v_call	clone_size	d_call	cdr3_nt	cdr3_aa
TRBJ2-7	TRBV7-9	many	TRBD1	TGTGCCAGCAGCTACCCGATTACGGGACAGGGGGCCTACGAGCAGTACTTC	CASSYPITGQGAYEQYF
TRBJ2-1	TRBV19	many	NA	TGTGCCAGTAGTCATCTAAGGGGGGACCCATACAATGAGCAGTTCTTC	CASSHLRGDPYNEQFF
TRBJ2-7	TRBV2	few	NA	TGTGCCAGCAGTGCAGGGACACTGACCTACGAGCAGTACTTC	CASSAGTLTYEQYF
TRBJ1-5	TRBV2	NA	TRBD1	TGTGCCAGCAGTGCGGGACAGTATAGCAATCAGCCCCAGCATTTT	CASSAGQYSNQPQHF
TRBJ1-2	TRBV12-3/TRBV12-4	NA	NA	TGTGCCAGCAGTTCAGCAGGTTATGGCTACACCTTC	CASSSAGYGYTF
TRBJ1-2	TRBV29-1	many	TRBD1	TGCAGCGTTGATCCCCCAGGGGGAAATGGCTACACCTTC	CSVDPPGGNGYTF
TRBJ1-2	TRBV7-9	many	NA	TGTGCCAGCAGGTCTCTTTCCAACTATGGCTACACCTTC	CASRSLSNYGYTF
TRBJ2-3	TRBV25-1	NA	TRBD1	TGTGCCAGCAGTGCTAGGACAGGGGAGGGCACAGATACGCAGTATTTT	CASSARTGEGTDTQYF
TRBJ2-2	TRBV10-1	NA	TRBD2	TGCGCCAGCAGCGGGGGGGCGAACACCGGGGAGCTGTTTTTT	CASSGGANTGELFF
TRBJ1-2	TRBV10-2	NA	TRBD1	TGCGCCAGCAGTGAAATGGCAGGGGGCACCGCTAACTATGGCTACACCTTC	CASSEMAGGTANYGYTF
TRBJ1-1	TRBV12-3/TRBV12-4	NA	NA	TGTGCCAGCAGTTTATTTGTTAGGAACACTGAAGCTTTCTTT	CASSLFVRNTEAFF
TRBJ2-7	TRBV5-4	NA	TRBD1	TGTGCCAGCAGCTTGATGGGACAGGGCCCTTACGAGCAGTACTTC	CASSLMGQGPYEQYF
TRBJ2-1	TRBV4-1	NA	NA	TGCGCCAGCAGCCAAGATCTAGGAGGAGGTTTCTACAATGAGCAGTTCTTC	CASSQDLGGGFYNEQFF
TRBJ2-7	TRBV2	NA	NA	TGTGCCAGCAGGGACAGGCGGGGCGAGCAGTACTTC	CASRDRRGEQYF
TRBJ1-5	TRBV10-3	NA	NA	TGTGCCATCAGTCAACAGGAGTTCAATCAGCCCCAGCATTTT	CAISQQEFNQPQHF
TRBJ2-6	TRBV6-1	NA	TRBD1	TGTGCCAGCAGCCTGGGACAGTCTGGGGCCAACGTCCTGACTTTC	CASSLGQSGANVLTF
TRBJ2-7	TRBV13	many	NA	TGTGCCAGCAGCTATGGGCAGGGGTGGCCCTACGAGCAGTACTTC	CASSYGQGWPYEQYF
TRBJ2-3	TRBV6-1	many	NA	TGTGCCAGCAGTCTATCACCGTCGGGACGCACGCAGTATTTT	CASSLSPSGRTQYF
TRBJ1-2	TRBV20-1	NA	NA	TGCAGTGCTAGAGAGGTATCAGTTGGCTACACCTTC	CSAREVSVGYTF
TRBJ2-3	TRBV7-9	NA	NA	TGTGCCAGCAGCTTAGGGGGGGCGACAGATACGCAGTATTTT	CASSLGGATDTQYF
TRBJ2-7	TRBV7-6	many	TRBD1	TGTGCCAGCAGCTTAGAGGACAGGGGATCCTACGAGCAGTACTTC	CASSLEDRGSYEQYF
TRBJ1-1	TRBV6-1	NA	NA	TGTGCCAGCAAAGTAGACACTGAAGCATTCTTT	CASKVDTEAFF
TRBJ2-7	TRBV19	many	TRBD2	TGTGCCAGTAGTAATAGCGGGGGGCGCTCCTACGAGCAGTACTTC	CASSNSGGRSYEQYF
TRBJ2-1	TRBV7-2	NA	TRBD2	TGTGCCAGCAGCTTACCGGGGGGGCAGGCGAATGAGCAGTTCTTC	CASSLPGGQANEQFF
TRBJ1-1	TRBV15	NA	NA	TGTGCCACCAGCAGAGAGATGAACACTGAAGCTTTCTTT	CATSREMNTEAFF
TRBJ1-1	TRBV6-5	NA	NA	TGTGCCAGCAGTTACGGAGGGAAGGGGGTTTTGAACACTGAAGCTTTCTTT	CASSYGGKGVLNTEAFF
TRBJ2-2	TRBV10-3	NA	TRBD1	TGTGCCATCAGGGACAAGGGACAGGCCACCGGGGAGCTGTTTTTT	CAIRDKGQATGELFF
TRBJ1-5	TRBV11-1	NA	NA	TGTGCCAGCAGCTCGACGACTGGGGACGGCAATCAGCCCCAGCATTTT	CASSSTTGDGNQPQHF
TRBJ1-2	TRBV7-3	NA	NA	TGTGCCAGCAGCTTAAATGCAGGGTCGAATGGCTACACCTTC	CASSLNAGSNGYTF
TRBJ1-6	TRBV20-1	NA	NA	TGCAGTGCTAGAGATCCCACGGGCGAACCCCTCCACTTT	CSARDPTGEPLHF
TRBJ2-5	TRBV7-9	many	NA	TGTGCCAGCAGCTCCGGTCTGGAGCAAGAGACCCAGTACTTC	CASSSGLEQETQYF
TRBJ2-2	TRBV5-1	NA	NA	TGCGCCAGCAGCTCCGTCTCTTCTAGCGTCGGCACCGGGGAGCTGTTTTTT	CASSSVSSSVGTGELFF
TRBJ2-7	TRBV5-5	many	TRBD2	TGTGCCAGCAGCTTGGAAGCGGGGGGGATTCACGAGCAGTACTTC	CASSLEAGGIHEQYF
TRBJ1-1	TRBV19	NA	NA	TGTGCCAGTAGTATACGGCATGGGGGGCGCCTGAACACTGAAGCTTTCTTT	CASSIRHGGRLNTEAFF
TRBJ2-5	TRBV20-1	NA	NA	TGCAGTGCTGCCGCACCCCCCCGGTTAGAGACCCAGTACTTC	CSAAAPPRLETQYF
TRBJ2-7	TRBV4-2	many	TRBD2	TGTGCCAGCAGCCAACAGCGGGGGGGACTCTACGAGCAGTACTTC	CASSQQRGGLYEQYF
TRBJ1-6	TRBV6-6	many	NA	TGTGCCAGCAGTTACTCGATGGAGGGGCCGAATAATTCACCCCTCCACTTT	CASSYSMEGPNNSPLHF
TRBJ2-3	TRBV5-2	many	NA	TGTGCCAGCAACCGCTTTAACCTACTAGCGGTCAGCACAGATACGCAGTATTTT	CASNRFNLLAVSTDTQYF
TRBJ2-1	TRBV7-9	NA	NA	TGTGCCAGCAGCTCCCCCTTGGGAGAGCAGTTCTTC	CASSSPLGEQFF
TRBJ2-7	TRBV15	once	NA	TGTGCCACCAGCAGGACGCTGGACTCGCTCTACGAGCAGTACTTC	CATSRTLDSLYEQYF